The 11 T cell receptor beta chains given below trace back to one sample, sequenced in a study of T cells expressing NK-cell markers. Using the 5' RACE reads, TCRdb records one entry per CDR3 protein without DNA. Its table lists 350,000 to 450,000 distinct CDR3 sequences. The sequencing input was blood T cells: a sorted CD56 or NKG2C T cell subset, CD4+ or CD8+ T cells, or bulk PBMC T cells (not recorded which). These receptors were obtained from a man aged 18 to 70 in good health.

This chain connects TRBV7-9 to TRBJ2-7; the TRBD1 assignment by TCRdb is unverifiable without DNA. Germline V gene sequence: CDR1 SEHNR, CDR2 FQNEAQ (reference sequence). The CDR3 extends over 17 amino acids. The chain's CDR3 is CASSTVGTGGRMVEQYF.

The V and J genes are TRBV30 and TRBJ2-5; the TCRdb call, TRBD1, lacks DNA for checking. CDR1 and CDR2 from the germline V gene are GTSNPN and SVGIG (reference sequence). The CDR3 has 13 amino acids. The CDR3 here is CAWGRGGKETQYF. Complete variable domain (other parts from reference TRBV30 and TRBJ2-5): SQTIHQWPATLVQPVGSPLSLECTVEGTSNPNLYWYRQAAGRGLQLLFYSVGIGQISSEVPQNLSASRPQDRQFILSSKKLLLSDSGFYLCAWGRGGKETQYFGPGTRLLVL.

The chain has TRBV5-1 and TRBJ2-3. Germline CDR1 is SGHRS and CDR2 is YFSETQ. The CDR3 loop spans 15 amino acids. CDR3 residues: CASSLFYGSDVPQYF.

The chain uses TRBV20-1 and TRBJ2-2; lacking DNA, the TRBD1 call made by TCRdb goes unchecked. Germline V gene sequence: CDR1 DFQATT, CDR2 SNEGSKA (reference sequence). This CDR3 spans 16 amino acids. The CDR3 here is CSAAHWGVGRPGELFF.

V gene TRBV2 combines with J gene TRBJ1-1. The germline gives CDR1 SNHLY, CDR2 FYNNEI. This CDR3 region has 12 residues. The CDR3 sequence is CASSVYSLEAFF.

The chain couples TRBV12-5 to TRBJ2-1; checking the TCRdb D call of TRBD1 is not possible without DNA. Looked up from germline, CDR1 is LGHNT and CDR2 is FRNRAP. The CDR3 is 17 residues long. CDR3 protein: CASGLVRGQAFSNEQFF.

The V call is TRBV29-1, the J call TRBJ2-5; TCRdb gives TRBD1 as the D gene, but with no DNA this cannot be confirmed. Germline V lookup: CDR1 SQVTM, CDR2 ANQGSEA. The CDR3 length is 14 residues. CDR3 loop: CSVPHRGTQETQYF. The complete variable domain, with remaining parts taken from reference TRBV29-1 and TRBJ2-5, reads SAVISQKPSRDICQRGTSLTIQCQVDSQVTMMFWYRQQPGQSLTLIATANQGSEATYESGFVIDKFPISRPNLTFSTLTVSNMSPEDSSIYLCSVPHRGTQETQYFGPGTRLLVL.

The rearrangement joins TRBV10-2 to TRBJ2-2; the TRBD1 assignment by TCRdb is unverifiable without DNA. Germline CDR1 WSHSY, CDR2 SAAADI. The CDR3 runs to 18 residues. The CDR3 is CASSELRGRQVSTGELFF.

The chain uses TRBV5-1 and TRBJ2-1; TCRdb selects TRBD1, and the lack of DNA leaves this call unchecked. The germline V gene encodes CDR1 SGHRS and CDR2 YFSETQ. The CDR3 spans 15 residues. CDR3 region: CASSALAGEVLEQFF. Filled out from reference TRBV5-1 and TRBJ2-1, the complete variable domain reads KAGVTQTPRYLIKTRGQQVTLSCSPISGHRSVSWYQQTPGQGLQFLFEYFSETQRNKGNFPGRFSGRQFSNSRSEMNVSTLELGDSALYLCASSALAGEVLEQFFGPGTRLTVL.

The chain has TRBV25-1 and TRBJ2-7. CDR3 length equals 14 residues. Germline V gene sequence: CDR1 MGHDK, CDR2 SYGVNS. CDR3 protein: CASSESDGPYEQYF.

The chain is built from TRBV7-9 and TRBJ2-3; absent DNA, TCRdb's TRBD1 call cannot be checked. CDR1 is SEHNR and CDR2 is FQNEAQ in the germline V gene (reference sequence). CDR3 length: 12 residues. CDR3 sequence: CASQSGADTQYF.